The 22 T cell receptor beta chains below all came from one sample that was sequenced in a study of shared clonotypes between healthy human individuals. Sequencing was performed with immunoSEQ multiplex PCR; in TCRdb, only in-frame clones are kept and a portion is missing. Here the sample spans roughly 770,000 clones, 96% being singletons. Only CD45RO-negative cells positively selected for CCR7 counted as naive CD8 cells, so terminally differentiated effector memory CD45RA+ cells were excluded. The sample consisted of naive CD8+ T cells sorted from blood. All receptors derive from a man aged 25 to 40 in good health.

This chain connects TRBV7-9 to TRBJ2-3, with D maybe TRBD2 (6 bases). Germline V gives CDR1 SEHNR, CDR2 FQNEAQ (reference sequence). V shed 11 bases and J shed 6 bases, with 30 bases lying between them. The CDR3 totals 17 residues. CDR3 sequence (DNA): TGTGCCGTGCAAGCCCCGGAACTGGCCGGGAGTCGGGATACGCAGTATTTT. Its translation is CAVQAPELAGSRDTQYF.

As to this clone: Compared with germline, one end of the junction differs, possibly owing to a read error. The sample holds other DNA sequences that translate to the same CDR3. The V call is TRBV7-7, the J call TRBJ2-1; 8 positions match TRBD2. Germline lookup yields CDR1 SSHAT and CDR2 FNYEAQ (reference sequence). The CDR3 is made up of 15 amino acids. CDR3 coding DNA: TGTGCTAGCAGCTTTGGGACGGGGGGGTACAATGAGCAGTTCTTC. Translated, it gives CASSFGTGGYNEQFF.

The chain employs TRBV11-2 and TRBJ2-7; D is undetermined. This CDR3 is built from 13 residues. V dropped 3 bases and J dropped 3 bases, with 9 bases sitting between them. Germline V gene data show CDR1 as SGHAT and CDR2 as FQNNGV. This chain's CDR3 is CASSFEFHYEQYF. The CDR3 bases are TGTGCCAGCAGCTTCGAGTTTCACTACGAGCAGTACTTC.

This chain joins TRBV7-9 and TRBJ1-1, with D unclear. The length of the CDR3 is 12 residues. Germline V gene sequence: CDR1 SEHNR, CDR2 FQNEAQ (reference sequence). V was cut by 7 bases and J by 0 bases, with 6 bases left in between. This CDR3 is CASIGLNTEAFF. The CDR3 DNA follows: TGTGCCAGCATAGGACTGAACACTGAAGCTTTCTTT.

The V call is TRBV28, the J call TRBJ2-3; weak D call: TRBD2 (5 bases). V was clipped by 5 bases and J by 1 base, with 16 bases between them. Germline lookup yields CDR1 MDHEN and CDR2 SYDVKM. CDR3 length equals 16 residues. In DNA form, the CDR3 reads TGTGCCAGCAGTCTCGGTGATAGCGTTCGCACAGATACGCAGTATTTT. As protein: CASSLGDSVRTDTQYF.

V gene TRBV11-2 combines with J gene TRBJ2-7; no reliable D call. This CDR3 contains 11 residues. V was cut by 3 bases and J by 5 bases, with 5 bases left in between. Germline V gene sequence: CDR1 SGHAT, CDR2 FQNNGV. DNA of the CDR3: TGTGCCAGCAGCTTCCCCCACGAGCAGTACTTC. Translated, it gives CASSFPHEQYF.

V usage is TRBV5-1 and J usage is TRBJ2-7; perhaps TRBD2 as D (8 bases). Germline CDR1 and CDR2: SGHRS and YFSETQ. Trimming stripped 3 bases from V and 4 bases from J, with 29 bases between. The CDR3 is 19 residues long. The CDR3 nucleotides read TGCGCCAGCAGCTCCCGGGACAGAGGATTTCCGGGACTAGAATACGAGCAGTACTTC. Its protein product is CASSSRDRGFPGLEYEQYF.

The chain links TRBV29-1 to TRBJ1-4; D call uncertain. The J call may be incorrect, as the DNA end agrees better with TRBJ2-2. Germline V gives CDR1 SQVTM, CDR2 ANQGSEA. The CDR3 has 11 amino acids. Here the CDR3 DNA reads TGCAGCGTTGAAGACCGCGCGGAGCTGTTTTTT. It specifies CSVEDRAELFF.

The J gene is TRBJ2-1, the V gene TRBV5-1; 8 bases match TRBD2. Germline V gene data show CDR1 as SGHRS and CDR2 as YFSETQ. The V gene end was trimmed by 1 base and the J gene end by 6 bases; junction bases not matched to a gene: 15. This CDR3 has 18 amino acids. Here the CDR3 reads CASSLYPTDGRAGNEQFF. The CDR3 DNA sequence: TGCGCCAGCAGCTTGTACCCGACGGACGGGAGGGCCGGCAATGAGCAGTTCTTC. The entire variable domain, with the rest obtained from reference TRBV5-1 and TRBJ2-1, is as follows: KAGVTQTPRYLIKTRGQQVTLSCSPISGHRSVSWYQQTPGQGLQFLFEYFSETQRNKGNFPGRFSGRQFSNSRSEMNVSTLELGDSALYLCASSLYPTDGRAGNEQFFGPGTRLTVL.

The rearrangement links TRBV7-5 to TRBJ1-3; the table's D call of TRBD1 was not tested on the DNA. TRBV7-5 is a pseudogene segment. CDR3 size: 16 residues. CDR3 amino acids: CVRSLGNTGSGNTIYF. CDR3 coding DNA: TGTGTCAGAAGCTTAGGAAATACAGGGAGTGGAAACACCATATATTTT.

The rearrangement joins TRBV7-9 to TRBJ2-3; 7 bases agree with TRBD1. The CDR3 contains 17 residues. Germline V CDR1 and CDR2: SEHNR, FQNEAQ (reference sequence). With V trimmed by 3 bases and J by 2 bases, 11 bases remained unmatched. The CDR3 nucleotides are TGTGCCAGCAGCTTCCGGGACAGCAAAGGGGTCACAGATACGCAGTATTTT. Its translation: CASSFRDSKGVTDTQYF.

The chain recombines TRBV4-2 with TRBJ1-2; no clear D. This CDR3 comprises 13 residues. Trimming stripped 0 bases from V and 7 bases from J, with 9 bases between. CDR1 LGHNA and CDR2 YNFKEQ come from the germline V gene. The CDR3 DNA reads TGTGCCAGCAGCCAAGAAAACCGACCTGGCTACACCTTC. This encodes CASSQENRPGYTF.

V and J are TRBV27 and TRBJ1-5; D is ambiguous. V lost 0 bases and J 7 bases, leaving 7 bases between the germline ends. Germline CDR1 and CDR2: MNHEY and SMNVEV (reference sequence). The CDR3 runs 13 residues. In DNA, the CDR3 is TGTGCCAGCAGTTTATCGGAGTACCAGCCCCAGCATTTT. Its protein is CASSLSEYQPQHF.

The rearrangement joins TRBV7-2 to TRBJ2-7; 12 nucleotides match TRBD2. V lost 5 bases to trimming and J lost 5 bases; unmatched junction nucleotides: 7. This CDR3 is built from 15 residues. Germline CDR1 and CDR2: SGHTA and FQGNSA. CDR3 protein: CASSALAGGPHEQYF. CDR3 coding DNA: TGTGCCAGCAGCGCCCTAGCGGGAGGGCCCCACGAGCAGTACTTC.

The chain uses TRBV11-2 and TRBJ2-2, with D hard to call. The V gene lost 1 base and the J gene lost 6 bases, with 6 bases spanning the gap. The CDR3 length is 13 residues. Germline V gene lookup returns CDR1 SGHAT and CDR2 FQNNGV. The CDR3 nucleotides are TGTGCCAGCAGCTTAGGAGGATCCGGGGAGCTGTTTTTT. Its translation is CASSLGGSGELFF.

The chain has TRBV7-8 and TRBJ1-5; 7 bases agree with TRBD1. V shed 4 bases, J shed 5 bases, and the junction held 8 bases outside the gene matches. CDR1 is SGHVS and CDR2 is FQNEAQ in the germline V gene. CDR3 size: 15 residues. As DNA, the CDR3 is TGTGCCAGCAGCTCACCCGGGACAGCATATCAGCCCCAGCATTTT. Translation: CASSSPGTAYQPQHF. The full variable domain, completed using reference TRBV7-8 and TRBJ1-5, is GAGVSQSPRYKVAKRGQDVALRCDPISGHVSLFWYQQALGQGPEFLTYFQNEAQLDKSGLPSDRFFAERPEGSVSTLKIQRTQQEDSAVYLCASSSPGTAYQPQHFGDGTRLSIL.

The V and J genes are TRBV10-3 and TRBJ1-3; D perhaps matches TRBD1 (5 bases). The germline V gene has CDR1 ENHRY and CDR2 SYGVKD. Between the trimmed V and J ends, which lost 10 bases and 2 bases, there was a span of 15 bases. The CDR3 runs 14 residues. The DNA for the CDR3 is TGTGCCACCAGACAGAGCGATACTGGAAACACCATATATTTT. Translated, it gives CATRQSDTGNTIYF.

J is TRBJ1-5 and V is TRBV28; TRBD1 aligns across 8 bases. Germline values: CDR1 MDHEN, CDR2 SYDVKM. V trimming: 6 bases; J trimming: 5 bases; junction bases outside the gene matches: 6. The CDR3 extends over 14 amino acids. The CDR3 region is CASRPDRAYQPQHF. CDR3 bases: TGTGCCAGCAGGCCGGACAGGGCGTATCAGCCCCAGCATTTT. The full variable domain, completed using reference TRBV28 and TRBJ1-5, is DVKVTQSSRYLVKRTGEKVFLECVQDMDHENMFWYRQDPGLGLRLIYFSYDVKMKEKGDIPEGYSVSREKKERFSLILESASTNQTSMYLCASRPDRAYQPQHFGDGTRLSIL.

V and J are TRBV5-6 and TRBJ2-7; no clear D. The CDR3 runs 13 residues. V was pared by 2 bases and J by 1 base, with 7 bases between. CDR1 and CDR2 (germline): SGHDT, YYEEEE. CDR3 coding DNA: TGTGCCAGCAGCTTTTATCTTTCCTACGAGCAGTACTTC. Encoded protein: CASSFYLSYEQYF.

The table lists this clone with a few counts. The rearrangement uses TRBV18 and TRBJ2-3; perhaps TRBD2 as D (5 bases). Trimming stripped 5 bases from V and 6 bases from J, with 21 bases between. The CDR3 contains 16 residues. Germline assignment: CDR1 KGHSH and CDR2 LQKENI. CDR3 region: CASSTSFGEGSDTQYF. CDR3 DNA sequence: TGTGCCAGCTCAACCTCTTTCGGTGAAGGGAGCGATACGCAGTATTTT.

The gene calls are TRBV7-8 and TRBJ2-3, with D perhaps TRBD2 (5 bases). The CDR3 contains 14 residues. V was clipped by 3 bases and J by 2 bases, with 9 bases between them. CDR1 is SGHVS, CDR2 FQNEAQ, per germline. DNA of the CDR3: TGTGCCAGCAGCTTGACCGGACTCACAGATACGCAGTATTTT. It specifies CASSLTGLTDTQYF.

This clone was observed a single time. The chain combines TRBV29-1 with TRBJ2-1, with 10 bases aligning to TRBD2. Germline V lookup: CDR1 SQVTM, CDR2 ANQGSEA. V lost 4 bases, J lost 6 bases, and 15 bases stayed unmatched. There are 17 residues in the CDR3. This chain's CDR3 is CSVVGGSSGSWGNEQFF. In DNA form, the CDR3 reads TGCAGCGTTGTGGGTGGTTCTAGCGGGAGTTGGGGCAATGAGCAGTTCTTC.